This TCR beta chain was documented in a study of CD4 T cells in relation to SARS-CoV-2 and coronaviruses. Study-wide background: PBMCs were cultured with antigen for roughly 10 days before TCR beta sequencing. Whole-study results and caveats: About 64% of donors had memory CD4+ clonotypes crossrecognizing SARS-CoV-2 and common cold coronavirus spike.

Using immunoSEQ multiplex PCR, the repertoire was profiled, and TCRdb retains in-frame clones only, with some absent. The sample lists about 29,000 clones; 76% were seen once. A note on this clone: Its antigen is still unknown.

Before the COVID-19 pandemic, during about 2011-2019, CD4+ T cells were taken from unexposed donors. After about ten days of culture, CD4+ T cells were isolated. Unexposed-donor CD4+ T cells were probed with SARS-CoV-2 S/N and four cold-coronavirus spikes, cells permitting. The CDR3 sequence is 17 residues long. Germline CDR1 reads SGHRS; CDR2 reads YFSETQ. With 0 bases clipped from V and 4 bases from J, the junction kept 9 bases outside the gene matches. This chain uses TRBV5-1 with TRBJ2-1; 8 positions match TRBD2. The specimen was CD4+ T cells from PBMCs, cultured in vitro. The sequence was obtained from a human donor in good health. CDR3 in DNA: TGCGCCAGCAGCTTGGACACTAGCGGAGTACAATACAATGAGCAGTTCTTC. Translation: CASSLDTSGVQYNEQFF.